This T cell receptor (beta chain) was sequenced during a study of read filtering for tumor transcriptome and immune sequencing. Study summary: Whole-transcriptome libraries were prepared after DNase treatment.

Molecular barcoded adaptors covering alpha/delta and beta/gamma chains were used on roughly 400 ng RNA. TCRdb re-analysed the reads in MiXCR, keeping a single row per CDR3 protein. The sample has around 25,000 distinct CDR3 sequences; approximately 22% are singletons. This clonotype was detected ten times or more. The antigen is undetermined. Regarding the study as a whole: IR-seq and RNA-seq agreed better without single-read clonotypes.

Trimming left V 8 bases short and J 6 bases short, with 10 bases between. The CDR3 length is 12 residues. Germline V gives CDR1 MNHEY, CDR2 SVGAGI. Every patient had bone marrow sampled while the disease was active. The sequencing sample was made of a population of CD138-negative cells sorted from bone marrow. The chain has TRBV6-5 and TRBJ2-2; D ambiguous. The TCR comes from a donor aged 40 or older with multiple myeloma. DNA of the CDR3: TGTGCCAGCTGGAGAACTCCCGGGGAGCTGTTTTTT. This encodes CASWRTPGELFF.